The entry below gives a single T cell receptor (beta chain) sequence along with its context. As yet, its antigen is unknown. This record comes from a study of tissue T cells after allogeneic stem cell transplantation. The study's findings and limits: Across patients, clones rarely overlapped, yet motif clusters were shared tissue-specifically.

The V gene's germline CDR1 is SGHRS and CDR2 YFSETQ. The CDR3 is 15 residues long. The germline V and J ends were trimmed by 0 bases and 0 bases, with 6 bases remaining between them. Assay: immunoSEQ multiplex PCR; the TCRdb copy retains only in-frame clones and omits some. There are just over 25,000 clones in the sample; more than 80% occur only once, and 1.5% to 2.5% lies in the top ten. The V and J genes are TRBV5-1 and TRBJ2-2, with D perhaps TRBD1 (5 bases). This TCR was sampled from a male donor aged 60 or over who later had graft-versus-host disease after an allogeneic stem cell transplant. The material was blood, obtained before transplantation. The CDR3 sequence: CASSLGQPNTGELFF. CDR3 sequence (DNA): TGCGCCAGCAGCTTGGGACAGCCGAACACCGGGGAGCTGTTTTTT.